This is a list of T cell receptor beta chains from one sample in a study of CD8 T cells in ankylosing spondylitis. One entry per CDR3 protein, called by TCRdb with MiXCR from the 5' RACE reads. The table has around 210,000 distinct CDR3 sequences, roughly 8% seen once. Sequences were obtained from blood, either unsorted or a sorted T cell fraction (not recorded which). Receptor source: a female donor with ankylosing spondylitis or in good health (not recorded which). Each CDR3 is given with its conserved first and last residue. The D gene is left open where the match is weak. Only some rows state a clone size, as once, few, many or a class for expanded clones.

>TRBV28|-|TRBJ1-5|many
CASSRMGLLNQPQHF
TGTGCCAGCTCCAGGATGGGCTTGTTAAATCAGCCCCAGCATTTT
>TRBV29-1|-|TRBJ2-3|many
CSPRDGNTDTQYF
TGCAGCCCCAGGGACGGAAACACAGATACGCAGTATTTT
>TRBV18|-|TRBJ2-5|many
CASSPSRSEETQYF
TGTGCCAGCTCACCCTCTAGATCCGAAGAGACCCAGTACTTC
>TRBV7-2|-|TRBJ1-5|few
CASSLTKANQPQHF
TGTGCCAGCAGCTTAACCAAGGCCAATCAGCCCCAGCATTTT
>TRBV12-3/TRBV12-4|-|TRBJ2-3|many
CASSLDVGFTDTQYF
TGTGCCAGCAGTTTAGATGTTGGGTTCACAGATACGCAGTATTTT
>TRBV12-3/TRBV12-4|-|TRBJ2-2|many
CANLMAAGELFF
TGTGCCAACCTTATGGCGGCCGGGGAGCTGTTTTTT
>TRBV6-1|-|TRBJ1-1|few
CASRKRGRNTEAFF
TGTGCCAGCAGAAAACGGGGAAGGAACACTGAAGCTTTCTTT
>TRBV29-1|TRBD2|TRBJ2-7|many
CSVGGGRNYEQYF
TGCAGCGTCGGGGGGGGACGGAATTACGAGCAGTACTTC
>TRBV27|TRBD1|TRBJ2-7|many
CASRFAGTGDEQYF
TGTGCCAGCCGATTTGCCGGGACAGGTGACGAGCAGTACTTC
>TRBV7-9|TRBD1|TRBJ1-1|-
CASSLRQGGGTEAFF
TGTGCCAGCAGCTTACGACAGGGAGGGGGCACTGAAGCTTTCTTT
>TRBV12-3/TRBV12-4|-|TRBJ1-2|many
CASSFDSSYGYTF
TGTGCCAGCAGTTTTGACAGTTCCTATGGCTACACCTTC
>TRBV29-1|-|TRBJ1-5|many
CSVDWSARDQPQHF
TGCAGCGTTGACTGGAGCGCCCGAGATCAGCCCCAGCATTTT
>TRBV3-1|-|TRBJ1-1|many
CASSSRSGATEAFF
TGTGCCAGCAGCTCACGATCAGGGGCCACTGAAGCTTTCTTT
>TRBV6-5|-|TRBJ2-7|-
CASRPRGVGREQYF
TGTGCCAGCAGGCCTAGGGGGGTCGGACGGGAGCAGTACTTC
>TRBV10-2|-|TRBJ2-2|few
CASSSARATGELFF
TGCGCCAGCAGTTCCGCGAGAGCCACCGGGGAGCTGTTTTTT
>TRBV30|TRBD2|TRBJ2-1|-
CAWSLGTSGIDSYNEQFF
TGTGCCTGGAGTCTTGGGACTAGCGGGATCGACTCCTACAATGAGCAGTTCTTC
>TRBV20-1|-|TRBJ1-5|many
CSARDPQVSNQPQHF
TGCAGTGCTAGAGATCCACAGGTCTCCAATCAGCCCCAGCATTTT
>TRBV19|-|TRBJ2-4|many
CASSIGHKNIQYF
TGTGCCAGTAGTATCGGCCACAAAAACATTCAGTACTTC
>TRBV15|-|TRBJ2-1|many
CATSRGAGDSYNEQFF
TGTGCCACCAGCAGGGGGGCGGGGGACTCCTACAATGAGCAGTTCTTC
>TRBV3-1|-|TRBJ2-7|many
CASSQARGAGSEQYF
TGTGCCAGCAGCCAAGCGAGGGGTGCTGGGAGTGAGCAGTACTTC
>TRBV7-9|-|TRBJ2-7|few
CASSLTEDPYEQYF
TGTGCCAGCAGCTTGACGGAGGATCCATACGAGCAGTACTTC
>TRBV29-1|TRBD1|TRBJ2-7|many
CSVEWDRLSYEQYF
TGCAGCGTTGAATGGGACAGGCTCTCCTACGAGCAGTACTTC
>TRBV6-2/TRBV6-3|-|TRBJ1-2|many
CASSSPSDPRTNYGYTF
TGTGCCAGCAGTTCACCCTCGGATCCTAGGACTAACTATGGCTACACCTTC
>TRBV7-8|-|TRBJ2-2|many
CASSFVMRSVYTGELFF
TGTGCCAGCAGCTTCGTCATGCGATCCGTATACACCGGGGAGCTGTTTTTT
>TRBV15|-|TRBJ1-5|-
CGVLGGLCSNQPQHF
TGTGGAGTCTTGGGGGGACTGTGTAGCAATCAGCCCCAGCATTTT
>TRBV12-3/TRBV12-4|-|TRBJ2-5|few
CASSFNRQETQYF
TGTGCCAGCAGTTTCAACAGACAAGAGACCCAGTACTTC
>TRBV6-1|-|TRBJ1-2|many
CASSGAVGGVGYTF
TGTGCCAGCAGTGGAGCGGTTGGAGGGGTCGGCTACACCTTC
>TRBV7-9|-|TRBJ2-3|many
CASLSGSTDTQYF
TGTGCCAGCTTAAGCGGGAGCACAGATACGCAGTATTTT
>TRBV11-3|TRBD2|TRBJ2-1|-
CASSLDGREGRDEQFF
TGTGCCAGCAGCTTAGACGGGCGGGAGGGCCGAGATGAGCAGTTCTTC
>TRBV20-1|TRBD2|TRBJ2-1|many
CSARVASGRRDEQFF
TGCAGTGCTAGAGTCGCTAGCGGGAGACGTGATGAGCAGTTCTTC
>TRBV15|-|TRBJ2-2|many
CATSRDTNGELFF
TGTGCCACCAGCAGAGATACCAACGGGGAGCTGTTTTTT
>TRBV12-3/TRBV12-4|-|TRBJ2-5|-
CASSWDRNRGTRSQETQYF
TGTGCCAGCAGTTGGGACCGCAACAGGGGGACTAGAAGCCAAGAGACCCAGTACTTC
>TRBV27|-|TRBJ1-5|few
CASSSARRGDQPQHF
TGTGCCAGCAGTTCAGCCCGGAGGGGCGACCAGCCCCAGCATTTT
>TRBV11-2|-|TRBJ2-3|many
CASSGWGDQRTDTQYF
TGTGCCAGCAGCGGTTGGGGGGATCAGCGCACAGATACGCAGTATTTT
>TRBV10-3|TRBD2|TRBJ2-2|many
CAISDGGGNTGELFF
TGTGCCATCAGTGACGGGGGGGGGAACACCGGGGAGCTGTTTTTT
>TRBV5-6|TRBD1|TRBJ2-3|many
CASSMTGFTSTDTQYF
TGTGCCAGCAGCATGACAGGGTTTACTAGCACAGATACGCAGTATTTT
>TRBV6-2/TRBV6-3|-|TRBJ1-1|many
CASSPDPGTTEAFF
TGTGCCAGCAGTCCGGACCCAGGGACGACTGAAGCTTTCTTT
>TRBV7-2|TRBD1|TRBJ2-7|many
CASSRQGSDEQYF
TGTGCCAGCAGCCGACAGGGTTCCGACGAGCAGTACTTC
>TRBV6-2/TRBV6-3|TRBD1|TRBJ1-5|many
CASSYSLLGTAIDQPQHF
TGTGCCAGCAGTTACTCTCTACTCGGGACAGCCATTGATCAGCCCCAGCATTTT
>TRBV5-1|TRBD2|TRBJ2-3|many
CASRAGVGAGGDTQYF
TGCGCCAGCCGGGCGGGAGTAGGGGCCGGCGGAGATACGCAGTATTTT
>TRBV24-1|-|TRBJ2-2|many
CATSDSKLTGELFF
TGTGCCACCAGTGATTCCAAGCTCACCGGGGAGCTGTTTTTT
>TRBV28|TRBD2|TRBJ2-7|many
CASSPPGLYYEQYF
TGTGCCAGCAGTCCCCCGGGACTATACTACGAGCAGTACTTC
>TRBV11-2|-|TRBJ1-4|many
CASSLDRAAVLFF
TGTGCCAGCAGCTTAGATCGGGCAGCGGTTCTGTTTTTT
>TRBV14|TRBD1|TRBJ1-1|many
CASSQDPGQGMNTEAFF
TGTGCCAGCAGCCAAGATCCGGGACAGGGAATGAACACTGAAGCTTTCTTT
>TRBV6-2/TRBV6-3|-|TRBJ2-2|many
CASSYHRRNTGELFF
TGTGCCAGCAGTTACCACAGAAGGAACACCGGGGAGCTGTTTTTT
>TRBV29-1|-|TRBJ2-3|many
CSGATDTQYF
TGCAGCGGAGCCACAGATACGCAGTATTTT
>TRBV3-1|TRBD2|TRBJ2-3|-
CASCRGASGRMTSTDTQYF
TGTGCCAGCTGTCGAGGAGCTAGCGGGAGAATGACTAGCACAGATACGCAGTATTTT
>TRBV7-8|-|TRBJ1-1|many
CASSPRTGRGNTEAFF
TGTGCCAGCAGCCCCCGGACCGGAAGAGGGAACACTGAAGCTTTCTTT
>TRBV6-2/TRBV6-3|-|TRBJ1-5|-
CASRLTGLGNQPQHF
TGTGCCAGCAGACTCACAGGGTTGGGCAATCAGCCCCAGCATTTT
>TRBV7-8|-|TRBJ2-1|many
CASSLGRYPSYNEQFF
TGTGCCAGCAGCTTAGGGCGGTACCCCTCCTACAATGAGCAGTTCTTC
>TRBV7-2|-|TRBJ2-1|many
CASSLGPGRPYNEQFF
TGTGCCAGCAGCCTAGGACCGGGACGCCCTTACAATGAGCAGTTCTTC
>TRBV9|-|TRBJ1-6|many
CASSVKIGLGSPLHF
TGTGCCAGCAGCGTAAAGATAGGGCTCGGCTCACCCCTCCACTTT